A selection of T cell receptor beta chains follows, all from one sample in a study of blood T cell repertoires in COVID-19. Measured with immunoSEQ multiplex PCR; TCRdb has only the in-frame clones, and not every one. The table lists 250,000 to 300,000 clones, about 89% of them singletons, with approximately 13% in the top ten. Sequenced sample: peripheral blood. These receptors originate from a woman aged 55-69 years with acute or convalescent COVID-19. The CDR3 runs from the conserved cysteine through the conserved F or W. Each record gives: clone size, D gene, J gene, V gene, CDR3 DNA, CDR3 protein. A D gene is named only where the DNA matches it firmly. Clone size is stated in some rows and not others, as once, few, many or a class when expanded.

NA TRBD1 TRBJ1-1 TRBV7-9 TGTGCCAGCAGCTTAAAGGGGGCGATAATGAACACTGAAGCTTTCTTT CASSLKGAIMNTEAFF
NA NA TRBJ2-5 TRBV29-1 TGCAGCGTTGAAAAGCCCGATATCTATAGTGGGACCCAGTACTTC CSVEKPDIYSGTQYF
NA TRBD1 TRBJ1-1 TRBV2 TGTGCCAGCATGGGACAGGGCAACTTCAATGAAGCTTTCTTT CASMGQGNFNEAFF
NA TRBD1 TRBJ2-5 TRBV18 TGTGCCAGCTCAGCCCCGGGACAGGGGTTCCCCGAGACCCAGTACTTC CASSAPGQGFPETQYF
NA TRBD2 TRBJ2-1 TRBV30 TGTGCCTGGACCGTGGGACTAGCGCCCCCCAATGAGCAGTTCTTC CAWTVGLAPPNEQFF
once NA TRBJ1-1 TRBV3-1/TRBV3-2 TGTGCCAGCAGCCAAGATTCAGTGGCAGGATGGGTGAACACTGAAGCTTTCTTT CASSQDSVAGWVNTEAFF
NA NA TRBJ1-2 TRBV10-3 TGTGCCATCAGTGAGAGGTGGGAGTATGGCTACACCTTC CAISERWEYGYTF
NA TRBD2 TRBJ2-1 TRBV3-1/TRBV3-2 TGTGCCAGCAGCCAAGGACTAGCGGGCATCAATGAGCAGTTCTTC CASSQGLAGINEQFF
NA NA TRBJ2-1 TRBV7-3 TGTGCCAGCAGGTTCCGTGGTTCGGGATACAATGAGCAGTTCTTC CASRFRGSGYNEQFF
once NA TRBJ2-5 TRBV4-2 TGTGCCAGCAGCCAAGACCCAGGGCCGGAGACCCAGTACTTC CASSQDPGPETQYF
NA NA TRBJ2-7 TRBV6-6 TGTGCCAGCAGTTACTTACAGGGTTCGGGCTACGAGCAGTACTTC CASSYLQGSGYEQYF
once TRBD2 TRBJ2-1 TRBV7-2 TGTGCCAGCAGCGCTACTAGCGGGGTCTCCTACAATGAGCAGTTCTTC CASSATSGVSYNEQFF
NA TRBD2 TRBJ2-2 TRBV5-1 TGCGCCAGCAGCTATTGGGGGACTAGCGGCGTCGGAGTCGGGGAGCTGTTTTTT CASSYWGTSGVGVGELFF
NA TRBD2 TRBJ2-5 TRBV15 TGTGCCACCCGTAGCGGGAGGGGCCAAGAGACCCAGTACTTC CATRSGRGQETQYF
NA NA TRBJ2-3 TRBV7-7 TGTGCCAGCAGCTTAGGGGCGGGGGCCCCCACAGATACGCAGTATTTT CASSLGAGAPTDTQYF
NA TRBD2 TRBJ2-3 TRBV19 TGTGCCAGTAGTAGCGGGAGTACAGATACGCAGTATTTT CASSSGSTDTQYF
NA NA TRBJ2-7 TRBV7-9 TGTGCCAGCAGCTTCCGGGGCTCCTACGAGCAGTACTTC CASSFRGSYEQYF
NA NA TRBJ2-1 TRBV11-2 TGTGCCAGCAGCTTAGTCCGCGTTTACAATGAGCAGTTCTTC CASSLVRVYNEQFF
NA NA TRBJ2-5 TRBV19 TGTGCCAGTAGTAAGGGGACATCATACCAAGAGACCCAGTACTTC CASSKGTSYQETQYF
NA TRBD1 TRBJ2-5 TRBV2 TGTGCCAGCAGTGAAGGGACAGGGCCCCAAGAGACCCAGTACTTC CASSEGTGPQETQYF
NA NA TRBJ2-1 TRBV10-3 TGTGCCATCAGTAGCCTAGGGCAGGGGACTAACAATGAGCAGTTCTTC CAISSLGQGTNNEQFF
NA TRBD2 TRBJ2-3 TRBV7-3 TGTGCCAGCAGCTTAACGGTACTAGCGGGGGCAACAGATACGCAGTATTTT CASSLTVLAGATDTQYF